The clone carrying this T cell receptor beta chain was counted only a few times. Its antigen is undetermined. The source of the sample is a study of T cells after yellow fever vaccination. About the study: Fractions of low cell number were prepared using SMART-Seq v4 Ultra Low Input.

Study observations and caveats: Contaminating bulk clonotypes could be abundant in FACS-sorted repertoires.

Using its own MiXCR run on the 5' RACE reads, TCRdb lists one record per CDR3 protein. The profile shows over 150,000 distinct CDR3 sequences, 6.2% of them singletons. The germline V gene has CDR1 LGHNA and CDR2 YSLEER. CDR3 length: 16 amino acids. The ends were cut back, 2 bases at V and 0 bases at J, with 11 bases in the middle. The receptor was derived from a man younger than 30 who received the YFV17D yellow fever vaccine. Source: CD4+ T cells sorted from PBMCs, taken on the day of the first yellow fever vaccination. The chain carries TRBV4-3 and TRBJ1-5; D not certain. This chain's CDR3 is CASSQTAGDSNQPQHF. In DNA form, the CDR3 reads TGCGCCAGCAGCCAAACGGCCGGGGATAGCAATCAGCCCCAGCATTTT.